The 32 T cell receptor beta chains presented below share a single source sample, sequenced in a study of beta chain features in type 1 diabetes. Sequenced material consisted of expressed TCRB transcripts (all of the isolated RNA was reverse transcribed). Repertoires were generated with immunoSEQ multiplex PCR, while TCRdb's copy carries only in-frame clones and drops some. The table includes around 99,000 clones, almost 40% detected once. Sequenced: stem cell memory CD4+ T cells from blood. Receptors were obtained from a woman between 18 and 29 years old in good health.

This rearrangement joins TRBV11-2 to TRBJ2-2, with unresolved D. V lost 2 bases and J lost 0, with 10 bases in between. The CDR3 length is 16 residues. Per the germline V gene, CDR1 is SGHAT and CDR2 is FQNNGV. Here the CDR3 reads CASSLNHSPNTGELFF. The DNA of the CDR3 is TGTGCCAGCAGCTTAAACCACAGTCCGAACACCGGGGAGCTGTTTTTT.

The rearrangement joins TRBV7-8 to TRBJ2-7, with TRBD2 identical over 7 bases. CDR1 and CDR2 from the germline V gene are SGHVS and FQNEAQ. V lost 6 bases and J lost 2; bases outside the gene matches: 10. The CDR3 contains 15 residues. The CDR3 DNA is TGTGCCAGCAGAGAAACCGGGACTAAAGCCTACGAGCAGTACTTC. It codes for CASRETGTKAYEQYF. The full variable domain, in which reference TRBV7-8 and TRBJ2-7 provide the parts outside the CDR3, is GAGVSQSPRYKVAKRGQDVALRCDPISGHVSLFWYQQALGQGPEFLTYFQNEAQLDKSGLPSDRFFAERPEGSVSTLKIQRTQQEDSAVYLCASRETGTKAYEQYFGPGTRLTVT.

The chain joins TRBV5-1 to TRBJ2-6, with TRBD1 matching over 9 bases. J lost 0 bases, V lost 5 bases, and 12 bases had no gene match. Germline CDR1 is SGHRS and CDR2 is YFSETQ. The CDR3 has 19 amino acids. CDR3 loop: CASRHPPGQGTSGANVLTF. The CDR3 bases are TGCGCCAGCAGGCACCCACCGGGACAGGGCACCTCTGGGGCCAACGTCCTGACTTTC.

The gene calls are TRBV28 and TRBJ1-2; 8 bases align to TRBD1. Germline loops: CDR1 MDHEN, CDR2 SYDVKM. The CDR3 is 13 amino acids. J was trimmed by 4 bases and V by 5 bases; bases with no gene match: 3. CDR3 nucleotide sequence: TGTGCCAGCAGTCAGGGGGCGGTCTATGGCTACACCTTC. Amino acids: CASSQGAVYGYTF.

This chain links TRBV30 with TRBJ2-6, with TRBD2 as a possible D gene (6 bases). V was cut by 0 bases and J by 0 bases, with 18 bases left in between. CDR3 length equals 19 residues. Per germline, CDR1 GTSNPN and CDR2 SVGIG (reference sequence). CDR3 bases: TGTGCCTGGAGTGTAATCGGGGGAATTGGGGGCTCTGGGGCCAACGTCCTGACTTTC. Residues: CAWSVIGGIGGSGANVLTF.

V usage is TRBV27 and J usage is TRBJ2-2, with unresolved D. Germline lookup yields CDR1 MNHEY and CDR2 SMNVEV (reference sequence). The CDR3 extends over 15 amino acids. The V gene lost 4 bases and the J gene lost 2 bases, with 11 bases spanning the gap. The CDR3 sequence: CASSWAAGNTGELFF. CDR3 DNA sequence: TGTGCCAGCAGTTGGGCAGCCGGAAACACCGGGGAGCTGTTTTTT.

This clone was seen a few times. The chain has TRBV7-8 and TRBJ2-7, with 9 bases aligning to TRBD1. The CDR3 length is 14 residues. Trimming at V came to 0 bases and at J to 6 bases, leaving 3 bases not matched to a gene. Germline assignment: CDR1 SGHVS and CDR2 FQNEAQ. The CDR3 DNA is TGTGCCAGCAGCTTAGCAGGGACAGGGAGCGAGCAGTACTTC. It translates to CASSLAGTGSEQYF.

The chain couples TRBV9 to TRBJ2-5; 11 positions agree with TRBD2. From germline, CDR1 is SGDLS and CDR2 YYNGEE. V lost 4 bases to trimming and J lost 2 bases; unmatched junction nucleotides: 7. The CDR3 extends over 16 amino acids. The CDR3 reads CASSPGTSGIQETQYF. In DNA form, the CDR3 reads TGTGCCAGCAGCCCAGGGACTAGCGGTATACAAGAGACCCAGTACTTC.

The CDR3 reads CASSARQGENTGELFF. In nucleotides, the CDR3 is TGCGCCAGCAGCGCTAGACAGGGGGAAAACACCGGGGAGCTGTTTTTT. The chain has TRBV5-1 and TRBJ2-2; 9 nucleotides agree with TRBD1. Germline CDR1 SGHRS, CDR2 YFSETQ. CDR3 length: 16 residues. J gave up 2 bases and V 4 bases, and 6 bases lay outside the gene matches.

This clone turned up a few times. This chain joins TRBV15 and TRBJ2-5, with 9 bases identical to TRBD2. The CDR3 totals 16 residues. Germline loops: CDR1 LNHNV, CDR2 YYDKDF (reference sequence). Trimming took 1 base from V and 1 from J; bases not matched to a gene: 4. CDR3 DNA: TGTGCCACCAGCAGAGGAACTAGCGGGCTCCAAGAGACCCAGTACTTC. Its protein is CATSRGTSGLQETQYF.

This rearrangement joins TRBV5-1 to TRBJ2-7; 7 nucleotides align to TRBD2. The V and J ends lost 0 bases and 3 bases, in that order; junction bases with no gene match: 6. This CDR3 comprises 15 residues. From germline, CDR1 is SGHRS and CDR2 YFSETQ. CDR3 nucleotide sequence: TGCGCCAGCAGCTTGGGGCCTAGCGGTAACTACGAGCAGTACTTC. It codes for CASSLGPSGNYEQYF.

The chain uses TRBV6-6 and TRBJ2-2; weak D call: TRBD1 (5 bases). Trimming shortened V by 2 bases and J by 1 base, and 8 bases separated the two germline ends. The CDR3 is 15 residues long. In germline, CDR1 is MNHNY, CDR2 SVGAGI (reference sequence). CDR3 in DNA: TGTGCCAGCAGTTACGGTCAGGGGAACACCGGGGAGCTGTTTTTT. Protein: CASSYGQGNTGELFF.

The V and J genes are TRBV27 and TRBJ2-2, with TRBD1 matching over 8 bases. In germline, CDR1 is MNHEY, CDR2 SMNVEV (reference sequence). After removal of 6 bases from V and 4 bases from J, the junction contained 10 bases not matched to a gene. The CDR3 contains 16 residues. CDR3 loop: CASSFGQGLGTGELFF. The CDR3 DNA reads as TGTGCCAGCAGCTTTGGACAGGGTCTCGGCACCGGGGAGCTGTTTTTT.

This clone was observed a few times. The chain has TRBV2 and TRBJ2-3; D remains ambiguous. In germline, CDR1 is SNHLY, CDR2 FYNNEI. V was clipped by 6 bases and J by 10 bases, with 11 bases between them. This CDR3 spans 11 amino acids. The chain's CDR3 is CASSLPGPQYF. In DNA, the CDR3 is TGTGCCAGCAGCCTACCGGGTCCGCAGTATTTT.

The chain has TRBV18 and TRBJ2-1; D not certain. Trimming cost V 6 bases and J 2 bases, with 17 bases left between them. CDR1 KGHSH and CDR2 LQKENI come from the germline V gene. The CDR3 is 16 residues long. CDR3 loop: CASSLGSDITYNEQFF. DNA of the CDR3: TGTGCCAGCTCCCTCGGGTCGGATATTACCTACAATGAGCAGTTCTTC.

The rearrangement joins TRBV19 to TRBJ1-2; a possible D gene is TRBD1 (6 bases). CDR1 and CDR2 (germline): LNHDA, SQIVND (reference sequence). The V and J ends lost 5 bases and 2 bases respectively, with 15 bases between them. This CDR3 contains 15 residues. CDR3 sequence (DNA): TGTGCCAGTAGTGACACAGGGAGGGGGAACTATGGCTACACCTTC. It codes for CASSDTGRGNYGYTF.

Written as DNA, the CDR3 is TGTGCCAGCAGCTTTAGGGGTACCGGGGAGCTGTTTTTT. The encoded protein is CASSFRGTGELFF. This chain connects TRBV5-4 to TRBJ2-2, with a possible D match to TRBD1 (5 bases). V lost 2 bases, J lost 5 bases, and 7 bases lay in between. This CDR3 is 13 amino acids long. Germline-derived CDR1 and CDR2 are SGHNT and YYREEE (reference sequence). Full variable domain (missing parts from reference TRBV5-4 and TRBJ2-2): ETGVTQSPTHLIKTRGQQVTLRCSSQSGHNTVSWYQQALGQGPQFIFQYYREEENGRGNFPPRFSGLQFPNYSSELNVNALELDDSALYLCASSFRGTGELFFGEGSRLTVL.

This clone turned up a few times. The V gene is TRBV18, the J gene TRBJ1-1, with 7 bases fitting TRBD1. The CDR3 is 14 amino acids. Germline V lookup: CDR1 KGHSH, CDR2 LQKENI. V shed 8 bases, J shed 4 bases, and the junction held 10 bases outside the gene matches. The CDR3 is CASHTGVPSTEAFF. The CDR3 DNA sequence: TGTGCCAGCCATACAGGGGTCCCTTCCACTGAAGCTTTCTTT.

The chain is built from TRBV4-2 and TRBJ1-2, with D hard to call. V shed 0 bases and J shed 5 bases, with 10 bases lying between them. The length of the CDR3 is 14 residues. Per germline, CDR1 LGHNA and CDR2 YNFKEQ. DNA for the CDR3: TGTGCCAGCAGCCAAGACACCCTCGGGTATGGCTACACCTTC. Encoded protein: CASSQDTLGYGYTF.

The chain carries TRBV9 and TRBJ2-3; D gene unclear. The CDR3 length is 16 residues. Germline V gene sequence: CDR1 SGDLS, CDR2 YYNGEE. V shed 2 bases and J shed 5 bases, with 18 bases lying between them. This CDR3 is CASSVMRSPTQDTQYF. The CDR3 DNA reads as TGTGCCAGCAGCGTGATGCGGAGCCCCACGCAAGATACGCAGTATTTT.

J is TRBJ1-1 and V is TRBV6-5, with D unclear. Looked up from germline, CDR1 is MNHEY and CDR2 is SVGAGI. The CDR3 runs 14 residues. The V end was cut by 3 bases, the J end by 5 bases, with 13 bases between. CDR3 in DNA: TGTGCCAGCAGTTATCTCACGGCGGGAACTGAAGCTTTCTTT. This encodes CASSYLTAGTEAFF.

The chain links TRBV7-9 to TRBJ1-2; the D is unclear. Germline-derived CDR1 and CDR2 are SEHNR and FQNEAQ (reference sequence). Trimming took off 1 base at V and 2 bases at J, with 8 bases between the two ends. This CDR3 is 14 amino acids long. In DNA, the CDR3 is TGTGCCAGCAGCTTAGTCCCGGGGAACTATGGCTACACCTTC. This sequence encodes CASSLVPGNYGYTF.

The chain links TRBV5-1 to TRBJ2-1, with 9 bases aligning to TRBD1. Germline values: CDR1 SGHRS, CDR2 YFSETQ. The length of the CDR3 is 13 residues. Trimming took 8 bases from V and 9 from J; bases not matched to a gene: 9. CDR3 DNA: TGCGCCAGTCGGGGACAGGGAGACGGTGAGCAGTTCTTC. Its translation is CASRGQGDGEQFF. Variable domain in full (rest from reference TRBV5-1 and TRBJ2-1): KAGVTQTPRYLIKTRGQQVTLSCSPISGHRSVSWYQQTPGQGLQFLFEYFSETQRNKGNFPGRFSGRQFSNSRSEMNVSTLELGDSALYLCASRGQGDGEQFFGPGTRLTVL.

The J gene is TRBJ1-1, the V gene TRBV19; possible D gene TRBD1, 6 bases. The CDR3 contains 15 residues. CDR1 is LNHDA, CDR2 SQIVND, per germline (reference sequence). V gave up 6 bases and J gave up 1 base, with 15 bases separating them. The CDR3 protein is CASRESGTRNTEAFF. CDR3 nucleotide sequence: TGTGCCAGTAGGGAATCCGGGACACGGAACACTGAAGCTTTCTTT.

This clone was counted between two and nine times. CDR3 region: CASSLKAGSGEKLFF. The CDR3, as DNA: TGTGCCAGCAGCTTGAAGGCAGGGTCTGGGGAAAAACTGTTTTTT. This chain links TRBV5-4 with TRBJ1-4; possibly TRBD1 for D (5 bases). The V gene's germline CDR1 is SGHNT and CDR2 YYREEE (reference sequence). V lost 1 base to trimming and J lost 8 bases, with 15 bases between them. This CDR3 has 15 amino acids.

This clone turned up a few times. The gene calls are TRBV19 and TRBJ2-1; TRBD1 agrees at 11 bases. Trimming at V came to 5 bases and at J to 4 bases, leaving 7 bases not matched to a gene. Germline values: CDR1 LNHDA, CDR2 SQIVND (reference sequence). This CDR3 region has 16 residues. CDR3 in DNA: TGTGCCAGTAGTGCGACCGGGACAGGGGGTTACAATGAGCAGTTCTTC. Protein sequence: CASSATGTGGYNEQFF.

This chain uses TRBV10-3 with TRBJ2-1; D possibly corresponds to TRBD2 (6 bases). CDR1 and CDR2 from the germline V gene are ENHRY and SYGVKD. The CDR3 has 12 residues. The V gene lost 10 bases and the J gene lost 7 bases, with 14 bases spanning the gap. The DNA of the CDR3 is TGTGCCACCCGGGACTCAGCTAATGAGCAGTTCTTC. It translates to CATRDSANEQFF.

V is TRBV6-6 and J is TRBJ2-5, with TRBD1 identical over 8 bases. This CDR3 has 14 amino acids. V dropped 5 bases and J dropped 2; count of bases not matched to a gene: 4. Germline CDR1 MNHNY, CDR2 SVGAGI (reference sequence). CDR3 in DNA: TGTGCCAGCAGTCAAGGGACAGGTCAAGAGACCCAGTACTTC. This sequence encodes CASSQGTGQETQYF.

The V and J genes are TRBV19 and TRBJ2-5; D not resolved. There are 14 residues in the CDR3. Per germline, CDR1 LNHDA and CDR2 SQIVND (reference sequence). Trimming removed 0 bases from V and 0 bases from J, with 5 bases in between. The CDR3 reads CASSIEGYQETQYF. DNA of the CDR3: TGTGCCAGTAGTATAGAGGGCTACCAAGAGACCCAGTACTTC.

This clone was seen more than once but under ten times. The chain couples TRBV19 to TRBJ1-1; possible D gene TRBD1, 6 bases. The CDR3 is made up of 13 amino acids. The germline CDR1 and CDR2 sequences are LNHDA and SQIVND (reference sequence). V was pared by 9 bases and J by 1 base, with 12 bases between. The CDR3 reads CASLLQGNTEAFF. For the CDR3, the DNA is TGTGCCAGCTTATTACAGGGGAACACTGAAGCTTTCTTT.

This clone was counted a few times. The V and J genes are TRBV28 and TRBJ2-1, with D unresolved. V lost 2 bases to trimming and J lost 7 bases, with 15 bases between them. There are 15 residues in the CDR3. Germline V gives CDR1 MDHEN, CDR2 SYDVKM. CDR3 in DNA: TGTGCCAGCAGTTTAATGGCTCCCCGAACGAATGAGCAGTTCTTC. Translating it yields CASSLMAPRTNEQFF.

This clone was recorded a few times. V usage is TRBV6-5 and J usage is TRBJ2-7; D is uncertain. This CDR3 is built from 12 residues. CDR1 is MNHEY, CDR2 SVGAGI, per germline. With 7 bases removed from V and 0 bases from J, the gap between germline ends came to 7 bases. Here the CDR3 reads CASKASSYEQYF. CDR3 DNA: TGTGCCAGCAAAGCTAGCTCCTACGAGCAGTACTTC.